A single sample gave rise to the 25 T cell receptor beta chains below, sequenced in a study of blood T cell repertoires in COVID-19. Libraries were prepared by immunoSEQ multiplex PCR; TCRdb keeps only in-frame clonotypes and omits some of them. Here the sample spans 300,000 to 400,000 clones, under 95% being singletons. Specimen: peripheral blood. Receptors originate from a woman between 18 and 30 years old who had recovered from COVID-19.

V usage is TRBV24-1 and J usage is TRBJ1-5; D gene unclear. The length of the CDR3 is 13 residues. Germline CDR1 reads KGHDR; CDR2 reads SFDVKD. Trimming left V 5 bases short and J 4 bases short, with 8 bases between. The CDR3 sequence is CATSANSNQPQHF. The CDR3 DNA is TGTGCCACCAGTGCGAACAGTAATCAGCCCCAGCATTTT.

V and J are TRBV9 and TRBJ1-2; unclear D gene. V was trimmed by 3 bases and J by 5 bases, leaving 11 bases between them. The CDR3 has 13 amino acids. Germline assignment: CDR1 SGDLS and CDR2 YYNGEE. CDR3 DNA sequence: TGTGCCAGCAGCGGTAGTGGTAGTTATGGCTACACCTTC. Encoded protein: CASSGSGSYGYTF. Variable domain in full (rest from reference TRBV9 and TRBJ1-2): DSGVTQTPKHLITATGQRVTLRCSPRSGDLSVYWYQQSLDQGLQFLIQYYNGEERAKGNILERFSAQQFPDLHSELNLSSLELGDSALYFCASSGSGSYGYTFGSGTRLTVV.

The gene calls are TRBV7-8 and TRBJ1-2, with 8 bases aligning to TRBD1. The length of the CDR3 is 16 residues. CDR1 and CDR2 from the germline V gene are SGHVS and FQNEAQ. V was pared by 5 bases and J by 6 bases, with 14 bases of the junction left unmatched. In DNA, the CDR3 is TGTGCCAGCAGCACGCGGACAGGGACCTATCTCCATGGCTACACCTTC. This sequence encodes CASSTRTGTYLHGYTF.

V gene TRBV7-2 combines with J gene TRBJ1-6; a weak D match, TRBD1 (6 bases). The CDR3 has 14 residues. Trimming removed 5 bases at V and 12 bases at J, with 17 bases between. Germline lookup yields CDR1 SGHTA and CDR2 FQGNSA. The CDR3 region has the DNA TGTGCCAGCAGCACGCCGGGACAAGGCTTACCCCTCCACTTT. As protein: CASSTPGQGLPLHF. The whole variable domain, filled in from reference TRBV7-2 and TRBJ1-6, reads GAGVSQSPSNKVTEKGKDVELRCDPISGHTALYWYRQSLGQGLEFLIYFQGNSAPDKSGLPSDRFSAERTGGSVSTLTIQRTQQEDSAVYLCASSTPGQGLPLHFGNGTRLTVT.

CDR3 sequence: CASSLVLAGGAHEQFF. The CDR3 coding sequence is TGTGCCAGCAGCTTAGTACTAGCGGGAGGAGCCCATGAGCAGTTCTTC. The chain combines TRBV11-3 with TRBJ2-1, with TRBD2 matching over 12 bases. Unmatched junction bases numbered 6, after V lost 1 base and J lost 8 bases. This CDR3 contains 16 residues. Per the germline V gene, CDR1 is SGHNT and CDR2 is YENEEA.

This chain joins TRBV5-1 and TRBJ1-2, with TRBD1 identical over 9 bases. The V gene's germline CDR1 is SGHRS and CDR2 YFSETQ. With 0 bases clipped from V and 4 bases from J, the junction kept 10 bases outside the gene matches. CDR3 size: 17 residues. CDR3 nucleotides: TGCGCCAGCAGCTTGGTCCAGGGACAGGGAGGAGGCTATGGCTACACCTTC. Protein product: CASSLVQGQGGGYGYTF.

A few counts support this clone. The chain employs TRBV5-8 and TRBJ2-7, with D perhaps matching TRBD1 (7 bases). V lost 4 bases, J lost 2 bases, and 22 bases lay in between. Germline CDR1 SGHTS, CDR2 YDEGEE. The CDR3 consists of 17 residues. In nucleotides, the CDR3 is TGTGCCAGCAGCCCAGGGGGTAGCGGAGTCGGAGCCTACGAGCAGTACGTC. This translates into CASSPGGSGVGAYEQYV.

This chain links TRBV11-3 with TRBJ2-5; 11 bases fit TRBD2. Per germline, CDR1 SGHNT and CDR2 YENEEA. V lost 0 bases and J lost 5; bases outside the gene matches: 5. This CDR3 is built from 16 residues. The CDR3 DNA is TGTGCCAGCAGCTTAGATGGGACTAGCGGCCGGGAGACCCAGTACTTC. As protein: CASSLDGTSGRETQYF.

CDR3 protein: CASSPPLGPNTEAFF. CDR3 DNA sequence: TGTGCCAGCTCACCACCACTGGGGCCGAACACTGAAGCTTTCTTT. The gene calls are TRBV18 and TRBJ1-1; D perhaps matches TRBD1 (5 bases). V lost 0 bases to trimming and J lost 1 base, with 9 bases between them. CDR3 length: 15 amino acids. Germline V lookup: CDR1 KGHSH, CDR2 LQKENI.

The CDR3, as DNA: TGCGCCAGCAGCCCGGACAGGGGAGAGACCCAGTACTTC. This translates into CASSPDRGETQYF. The chain is built from TRBV5-1 and TRBJ2-5; TRBD1 aligns across 9 bases. CDR1 is SGHRS and CDR2 is YFSETQ in the germline V gene. V was pared by 4 bases and J by 4 bases, with 2 bases of the junction left unmatched. The CDR3 runs 13 residues.

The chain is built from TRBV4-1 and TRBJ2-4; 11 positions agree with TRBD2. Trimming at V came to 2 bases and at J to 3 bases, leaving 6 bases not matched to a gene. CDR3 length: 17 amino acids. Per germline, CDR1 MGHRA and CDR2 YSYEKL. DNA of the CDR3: TGCGCCAGCAGCCAACCGGGACTAGCGGATCACAAAAACATTCAGTACTTC. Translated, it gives CASSQPGLADHKNIQYF.

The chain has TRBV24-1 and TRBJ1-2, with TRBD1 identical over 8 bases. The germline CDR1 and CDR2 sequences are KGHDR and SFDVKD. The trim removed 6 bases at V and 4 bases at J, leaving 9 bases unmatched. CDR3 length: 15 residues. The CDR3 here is CATSQDRDVVYGYTF. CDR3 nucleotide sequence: TGTGCCACCAGTCAGGACAGGGATGTTGTCTATGGCTACACCTTC.

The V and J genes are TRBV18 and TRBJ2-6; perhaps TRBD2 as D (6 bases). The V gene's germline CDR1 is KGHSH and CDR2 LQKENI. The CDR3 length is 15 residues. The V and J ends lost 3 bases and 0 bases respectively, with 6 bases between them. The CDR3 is CASSPGGSGANVLTF. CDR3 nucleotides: TGTGCCAGCTCACCCGGGGGCTCTGGGGCCAACGTCCTGACTTTC.

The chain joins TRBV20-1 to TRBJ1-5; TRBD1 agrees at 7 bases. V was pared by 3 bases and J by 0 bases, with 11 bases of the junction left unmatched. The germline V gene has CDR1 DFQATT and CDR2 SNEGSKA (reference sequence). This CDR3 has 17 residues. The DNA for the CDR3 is TGCAGTGCTAGTGTTAGGGGGCTCCTATATAGCAATCAGCCCCAGCATTTT. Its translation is CSASVRGLLYSNQPQHF.

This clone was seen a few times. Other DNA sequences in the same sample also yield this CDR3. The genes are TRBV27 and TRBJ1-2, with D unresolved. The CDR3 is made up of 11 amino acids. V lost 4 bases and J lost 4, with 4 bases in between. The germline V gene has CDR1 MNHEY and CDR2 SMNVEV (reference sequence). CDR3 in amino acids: CASSSGYGYTF. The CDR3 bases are TGTGCCAGCAGTTCAGGCTATGGCTACACCTTC.

DNA of the CDR3: TGTGCCAGCAGTTACTCGACCAGCGGAGACACCGGGGAGCTGTTTTTT. As protein: CASSYSTSGDTGELFF. The chain is built from TRBV6-6 and TRBJ2-2; D might be TRBD2 (5 bases). CDR1 and CDR2 (germline): MNHNY, SVGAGI (reference sequence). Between the trimmed V and J ends, which lost 0 bases and 3 bases, there was a span of 11 bases. The CDR3 has 16 amino acids.

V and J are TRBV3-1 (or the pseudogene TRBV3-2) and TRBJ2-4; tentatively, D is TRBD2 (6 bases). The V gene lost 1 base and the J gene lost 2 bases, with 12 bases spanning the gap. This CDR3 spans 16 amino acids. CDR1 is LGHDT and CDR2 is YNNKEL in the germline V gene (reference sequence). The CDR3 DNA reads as TGTGCCAGCAGCCAAGGAAGACTAGGTTCCAAAAACATTCAGTACTTC. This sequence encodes CASSQGRLGSKNIQYF.

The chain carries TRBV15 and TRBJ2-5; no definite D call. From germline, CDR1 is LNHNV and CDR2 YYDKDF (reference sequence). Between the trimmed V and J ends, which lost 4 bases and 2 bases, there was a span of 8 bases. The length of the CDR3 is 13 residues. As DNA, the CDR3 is TGTGCCACCAGCATCCGACTGCAAGAGACCCAGTACTTC. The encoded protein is CATSIRLQETQYF.

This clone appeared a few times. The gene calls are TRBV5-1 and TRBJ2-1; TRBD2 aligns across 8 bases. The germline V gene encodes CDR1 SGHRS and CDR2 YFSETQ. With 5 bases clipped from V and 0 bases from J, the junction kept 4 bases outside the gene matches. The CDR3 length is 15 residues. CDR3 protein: CASRLSGSSYNEQFF. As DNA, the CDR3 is TGCGCCAGCAGACTGAGCGGGAGCTCCTACAATGAGCAGTTCTTC.

CDR3: CASSERGLAGHRGSYNEQFF. The CDR3 nucleotides are TGTGCCAGCAGCGAACGGGGACTAGCGGGACACCGGGGGTCCTACAATGAGCAGTTCTTC. The V call is TRBV7-8, the J call TRBJ2-1, with 13 positions matching TRBD2. The CDR3 is made up of 20 amino acids. J was trimmed by 1 base and V by 5 bases; bases with no gene match: 14. Germline loops: CDR1 SGHVS, CDR2 FQNEAQ.

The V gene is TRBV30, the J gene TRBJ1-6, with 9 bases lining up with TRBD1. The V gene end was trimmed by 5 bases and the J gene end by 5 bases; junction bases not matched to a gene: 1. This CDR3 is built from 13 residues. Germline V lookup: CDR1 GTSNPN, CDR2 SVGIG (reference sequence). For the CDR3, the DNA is TGTGCCTGGCGGGACAGGGATAATTCACCCCTCCACTTT. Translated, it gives CAWRDRDNSPLHF.

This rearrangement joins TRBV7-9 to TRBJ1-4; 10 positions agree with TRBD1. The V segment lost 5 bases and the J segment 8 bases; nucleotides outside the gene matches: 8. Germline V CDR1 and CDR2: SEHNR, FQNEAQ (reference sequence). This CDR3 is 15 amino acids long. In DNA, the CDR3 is TGTGCCAGCAGCGTTGACAGGGGGCTGGGGGAAAAACTGTTTTTT. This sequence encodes CASSVDRGLGEKLFF.

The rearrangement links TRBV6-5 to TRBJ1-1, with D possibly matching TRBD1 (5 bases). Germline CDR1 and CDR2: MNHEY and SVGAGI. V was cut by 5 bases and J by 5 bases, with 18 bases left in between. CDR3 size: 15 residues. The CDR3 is CASSTQGRAGTEAFF. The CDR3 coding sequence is TGTGCCAGCAGTACCCAGGGAAGGGCAGGAACTGAAGCTTTCTTT.

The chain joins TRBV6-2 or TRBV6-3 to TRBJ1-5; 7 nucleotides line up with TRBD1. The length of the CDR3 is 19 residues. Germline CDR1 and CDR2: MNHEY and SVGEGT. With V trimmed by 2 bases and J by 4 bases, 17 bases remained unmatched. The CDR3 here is CASSYPRQGSRWENQPQHF. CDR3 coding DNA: TGTGCCAGCAGTTACCCCCGACAGGGTTCCCGATGGGAAAATCAGCCCCAGCATTTT.

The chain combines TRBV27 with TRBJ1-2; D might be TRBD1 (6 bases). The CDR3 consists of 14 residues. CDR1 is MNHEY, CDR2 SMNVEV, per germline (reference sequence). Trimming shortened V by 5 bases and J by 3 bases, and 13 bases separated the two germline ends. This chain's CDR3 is CASSAIPGDYGYTF. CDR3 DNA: TGTGCCAGCAGTGCTATACCAGGGGACTATGGCTACACCTTC.